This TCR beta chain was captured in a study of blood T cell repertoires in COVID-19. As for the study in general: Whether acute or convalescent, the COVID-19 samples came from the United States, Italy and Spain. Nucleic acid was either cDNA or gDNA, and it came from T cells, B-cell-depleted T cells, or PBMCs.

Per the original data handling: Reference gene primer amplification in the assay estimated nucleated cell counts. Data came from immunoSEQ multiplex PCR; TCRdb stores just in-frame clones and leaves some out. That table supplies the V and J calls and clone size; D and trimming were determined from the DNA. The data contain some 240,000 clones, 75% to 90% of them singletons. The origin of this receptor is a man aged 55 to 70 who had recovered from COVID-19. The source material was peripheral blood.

CDR3 protein: CAWKRSGVANTEAFF. CDR3 DNA sequence: TGTGCCTGGAAGCGGAGCGGGGTTGCCAACACTGAAGCTTTCTTT. V gene TRBV30 combines with J gene TRBJ1-1, with no clear D. V shed 4 bases and J shed 2 bases, with 17 bases lying between them. The CDR3 length is 15 residues. Germline loops: CDR1 GTSNPN, CDR2 SVGIG (reference sequence).